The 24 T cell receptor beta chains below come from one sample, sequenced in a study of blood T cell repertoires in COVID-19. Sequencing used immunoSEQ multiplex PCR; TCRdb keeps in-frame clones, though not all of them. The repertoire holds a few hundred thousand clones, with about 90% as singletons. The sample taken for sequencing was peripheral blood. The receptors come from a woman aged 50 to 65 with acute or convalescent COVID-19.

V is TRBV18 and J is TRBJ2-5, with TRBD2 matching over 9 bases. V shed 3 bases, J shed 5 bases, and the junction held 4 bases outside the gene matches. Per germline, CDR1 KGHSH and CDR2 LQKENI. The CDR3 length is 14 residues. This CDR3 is CASSPQGTSETQYF. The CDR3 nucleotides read TGTGCCAGCTCACCCCAGGGGACTAGCGAGACCCAGTACTTC.

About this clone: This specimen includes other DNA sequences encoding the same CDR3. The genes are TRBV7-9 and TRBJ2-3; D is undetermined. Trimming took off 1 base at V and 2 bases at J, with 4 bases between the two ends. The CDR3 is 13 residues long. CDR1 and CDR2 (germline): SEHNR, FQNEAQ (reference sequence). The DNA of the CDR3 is TGTGCCAGCAGCTTAGTCTCCACAGATACGCAGTATTTT. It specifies CASSLVSTDTQYF.

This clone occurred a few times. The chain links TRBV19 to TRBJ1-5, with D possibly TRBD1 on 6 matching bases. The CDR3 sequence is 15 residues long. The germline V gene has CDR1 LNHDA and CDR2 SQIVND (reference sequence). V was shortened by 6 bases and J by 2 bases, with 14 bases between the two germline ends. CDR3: CASRGLGGGNQPQHF. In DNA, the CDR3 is TGTGCCAGTAGGGGATTAGGGGGGGGCAATCAGCCCCAGCATTTT.

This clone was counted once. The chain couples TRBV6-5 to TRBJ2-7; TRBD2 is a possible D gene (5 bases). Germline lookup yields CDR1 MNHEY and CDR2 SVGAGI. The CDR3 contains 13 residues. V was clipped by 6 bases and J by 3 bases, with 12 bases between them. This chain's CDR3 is CASSGHDYYEQYF. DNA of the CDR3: TGTGCCAGCAGCGGCCACGACTACTACGAGCAGTACTTC.

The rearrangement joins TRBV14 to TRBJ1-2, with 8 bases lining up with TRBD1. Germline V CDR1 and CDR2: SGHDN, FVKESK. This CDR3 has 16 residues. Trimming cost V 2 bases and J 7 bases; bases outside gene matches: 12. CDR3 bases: TGTGCCAGCAGCCAATCGACAGGGGCCGCCCCAGGTGGCTACACCTTC. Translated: CASSQSTGAAPGGYTF.

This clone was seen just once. The chain's CDR3 is CSVGLFASAEAFF. The CDR3 DNA reads TGCAGCGTTGGGCTCTTCGCTAGCGCTGAAGCTTTCTTT. The chain recombines TRBV29-1 with TRBJ1-1; D is uncertain. V dropped 4 bases and J dropped 6 bases, with 15 bases sitting between them. Germline loops: CDR1 SQVTM, CDR2 ANQGSEA. The CDR3 covers 13 residues.

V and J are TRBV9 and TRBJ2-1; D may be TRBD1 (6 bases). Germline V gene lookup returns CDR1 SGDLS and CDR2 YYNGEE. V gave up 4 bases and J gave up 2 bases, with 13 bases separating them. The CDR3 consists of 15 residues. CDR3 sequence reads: CASSPRDKTYNEQFF. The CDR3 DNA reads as TGTGCCAGCAGCCCCCGGGACAAAACCTACAATGAGCAGTTCTTC.

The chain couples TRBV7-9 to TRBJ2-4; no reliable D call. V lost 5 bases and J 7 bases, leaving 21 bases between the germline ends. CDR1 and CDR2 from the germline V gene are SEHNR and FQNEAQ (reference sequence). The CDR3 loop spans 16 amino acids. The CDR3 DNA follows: TGTGCCAGCAGCCCTTCCGGAAGCGCGTTTTGGAACATTCAGTACTTC. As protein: CASSPSGSAFWNIQYF.

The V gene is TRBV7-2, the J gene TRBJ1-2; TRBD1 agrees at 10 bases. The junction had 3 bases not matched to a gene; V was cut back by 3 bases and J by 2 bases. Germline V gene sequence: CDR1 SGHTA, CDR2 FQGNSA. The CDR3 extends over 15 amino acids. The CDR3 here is CASSLGTGVNYGYTF. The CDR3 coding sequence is TGTGCCAGCAGCTTGGGGACAGGGGTCAACTATGGCTACACCTTC.

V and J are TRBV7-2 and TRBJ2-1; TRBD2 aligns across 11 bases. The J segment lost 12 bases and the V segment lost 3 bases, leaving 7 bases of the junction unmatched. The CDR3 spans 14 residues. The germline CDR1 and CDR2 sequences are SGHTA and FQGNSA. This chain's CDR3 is CASSFGTSGLGQFF. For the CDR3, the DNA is TGTGCCAGCAGCTTCGGGACTAGCGGTCTTGGGCAGTTCTTC.

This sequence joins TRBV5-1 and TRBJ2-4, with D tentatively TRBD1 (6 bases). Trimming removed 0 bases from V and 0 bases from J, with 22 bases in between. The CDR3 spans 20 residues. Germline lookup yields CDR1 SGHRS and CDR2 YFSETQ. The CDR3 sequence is CASSLVLGMGHSLAKNIQYF. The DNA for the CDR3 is TGCGCCAGCAGCTTGGTGCTGGGAATGGGACACTCCCTAGCCAAAAACATTCAGTACTTC.

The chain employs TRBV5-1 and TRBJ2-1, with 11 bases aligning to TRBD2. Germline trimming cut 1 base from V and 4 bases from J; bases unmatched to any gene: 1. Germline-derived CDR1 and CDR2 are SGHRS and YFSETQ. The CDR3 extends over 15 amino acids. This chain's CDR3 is CASSLRLAGYNEQFF. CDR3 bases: TGCGCCAGCAGCTTGAGACTAGCGGGGTACAATGAGCAGTTCTTC. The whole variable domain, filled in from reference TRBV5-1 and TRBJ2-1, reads KAGVTQTPRYLIKTRGQQVTLSCSPISGHRSVSWYQQTPGQGLQFLFEYFSETQRNKGNFPGRFSGRQFSNSRSEMNVSTLELGDSALYLCASSLRLAGYNEQFFGPGTRLTVL.

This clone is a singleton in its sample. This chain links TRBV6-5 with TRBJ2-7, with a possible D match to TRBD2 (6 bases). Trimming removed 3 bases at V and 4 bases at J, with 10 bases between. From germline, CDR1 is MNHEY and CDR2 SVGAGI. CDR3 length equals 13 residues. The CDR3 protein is CASSYRRVYEQYF. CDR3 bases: TGTGCCAGCAGTTATAGGAGGGTATACGAGCAGTACTTC.

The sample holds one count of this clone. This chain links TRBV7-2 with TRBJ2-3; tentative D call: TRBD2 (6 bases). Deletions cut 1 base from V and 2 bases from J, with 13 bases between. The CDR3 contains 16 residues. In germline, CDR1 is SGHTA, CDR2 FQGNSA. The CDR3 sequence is CASSLGISGLTDTQYF. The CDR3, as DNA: TGTGCCAGCAGCTTAGGAATTAGCGGTCTCACAGATACGCAGTATTTT.

CDR3 residues: CASSLVTGVRRYEQYF. The CDR3 DNA sequence: TGTGCCAGCAGCTTAGTAACCGGAGTGAGGCGCTACGAGCAGTACTTC. V gene TRBV7-9 combines with J gene TRBJ2-7, with D hard to call. This CDR3 spans 16 amino acids. Trimming pared 1 base from V and 3 bases from J, leaving 16 bases between. The V gene's germline CDR1 is SEHNR and CDR2 FQNEAQ (reference sequence).

CDR3 bases: TGTGCCAGCAGCTTAGTTCGAGCGGGGTCCTACAATGAGCAGTTCTTC. Translating gives CASSLVRAGSYNEQFF. The gene calls are TRBV7-2 and TRBJ2-1; 7 nucleotides align to TRBD2. V lost 1 base, J lost 1 base, and 4 bases stayed unmatched. Germline CDR1 SGHTA, CDR2 FQGNSA. The CDR3 consists of 16 residues.

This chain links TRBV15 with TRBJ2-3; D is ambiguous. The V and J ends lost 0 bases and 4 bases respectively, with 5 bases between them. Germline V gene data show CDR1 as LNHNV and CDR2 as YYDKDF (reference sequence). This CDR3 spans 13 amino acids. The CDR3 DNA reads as TGTGCCACCAGCAGAGATCAGGCAGATACGCAGTATTTT. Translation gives CATSRDQADTQYF.

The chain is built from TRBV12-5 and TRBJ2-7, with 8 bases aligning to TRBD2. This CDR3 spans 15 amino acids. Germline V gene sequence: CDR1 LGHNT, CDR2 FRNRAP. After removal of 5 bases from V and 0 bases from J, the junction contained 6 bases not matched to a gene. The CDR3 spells CASGISGAFSYEQYF. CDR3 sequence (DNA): TGTGCTAGTGGTATTAGCGGGGCTTTCTCCTACGAGCAGTACTTC.

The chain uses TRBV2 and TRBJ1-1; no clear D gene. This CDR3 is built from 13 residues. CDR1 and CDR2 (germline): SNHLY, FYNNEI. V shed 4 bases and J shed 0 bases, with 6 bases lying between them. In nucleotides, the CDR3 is TGTGCCAGCAGTGGTATAATGAACACTGAAGCTTTCTTT. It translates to CASSGIMNTEAFF.

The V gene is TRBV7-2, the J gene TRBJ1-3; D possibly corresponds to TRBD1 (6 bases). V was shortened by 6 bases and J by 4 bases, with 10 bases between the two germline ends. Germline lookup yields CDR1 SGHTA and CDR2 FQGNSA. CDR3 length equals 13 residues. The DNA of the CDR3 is TGTGCCAGCAGTACCGACAGGGGAAACACCATATATTTT. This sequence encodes CASSTDRGNTIYF.

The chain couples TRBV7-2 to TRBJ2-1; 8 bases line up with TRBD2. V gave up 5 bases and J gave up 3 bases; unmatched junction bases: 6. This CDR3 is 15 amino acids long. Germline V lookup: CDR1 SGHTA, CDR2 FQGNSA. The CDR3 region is CASSPREGGYNEQFF. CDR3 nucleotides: TGTGCCAGCAGCCCCCGGGAGGGGGGCTACAATGAGCAGTTCTTC.

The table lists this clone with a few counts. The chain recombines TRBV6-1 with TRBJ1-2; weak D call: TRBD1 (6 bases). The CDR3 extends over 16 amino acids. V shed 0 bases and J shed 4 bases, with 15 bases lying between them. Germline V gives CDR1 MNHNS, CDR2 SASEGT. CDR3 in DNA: TGTGCCAGCAGTGAAGCGCACTCGCAGGGGTCCTATGGCTACACCTTC. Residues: CASSEAHSQGSYGYTF.

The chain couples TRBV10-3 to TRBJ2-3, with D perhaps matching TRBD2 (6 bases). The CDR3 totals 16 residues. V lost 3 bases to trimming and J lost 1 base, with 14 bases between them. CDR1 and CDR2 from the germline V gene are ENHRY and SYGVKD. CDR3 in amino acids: CAISDPLAERTDTQYF. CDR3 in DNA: TGTGCCATCAGTGACCCACTAGCAGAGCGCACAGATACGCAGTATTTT.

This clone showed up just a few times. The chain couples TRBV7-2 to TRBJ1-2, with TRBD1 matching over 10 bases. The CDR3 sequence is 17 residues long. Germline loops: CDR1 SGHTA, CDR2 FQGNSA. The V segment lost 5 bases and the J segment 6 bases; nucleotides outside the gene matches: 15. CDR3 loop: CASSLLRDRGLFDGYTF. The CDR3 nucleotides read TGTGCCAGCAGCCTTCTCCGGGACAGGGGACTGTTCGATGGCTACACCTTC.